These T cell receptor beta chains were read from a single sample in a study of post-analysis software for immune sequencing data. MiXCR, applied by TCRdb to the PCR reads, yields one record per CDR3 protein. The sample contains 550,000 to 700,000 distinct CDR3 sequences, 44% of which appear only once. Sequencing input: blood. The receptors derive from a girl aged 10-17 years with multiple sclerosis. The CDR3 runs from the conserved cysteine through the conserved F or W. The D gene is left open where the match is weak. Not every row has a clone size; where given, it reads once, few, many or a size class.

D gene: .
clone size: .
J gene: TRBJ2-4
CDR3 length: 12
V gene: TRBV6-5
CDR3 DNA: TGTGCCAGCAGTTCGGAGATAGGCATTCAGTACTTC
CDR3 protein: CASSSEIGIQYF

D gene: TRBD2
clone size: few
J gene: TRBJ2-3
CDR3 length: 16
V gene: TRBV7-3
CDR3 DNA: TGTGCCAGCAGCCCTCTAGGGACTAGCGGGGGAGAGACGCAGTATTTT
CDR3 protein: CASSPLGTSGGETQYF

D gene: .
clone size: few
J gene: TRBJ2-3
CDR3 length: 13
V gene: TRBV5-1
CDR3 DNA: TGCGCCAGCAGCGGGGACTTCACAGATACGCAGTATTTT
CDR3 protein: CASSGDFTDTQYF

D gene: TRBD1
clone size: .
J gene: TRBJ2-7
CDR3 length: 15
V gene: TRBV12-3/TRBV12-4
CDR3 DNA: TGTGCCAGCAGACCTTCGACAGGGGCTCCTTACGAGCAGTACTTC
CDR3 protein: CASRPSTGAPYEQYF

D gene: .
clone size: .
J gene: TRBJ2-3
CDR3 length: 15
V gene: TRBV5-1
CDR3 DNA: TGCGCCAGCAGCGGAGGACTACCTAGCACAGATACGCAGTATTTT
CDR3 protein: CASSGGLPSTDTQYF

D gene: TRBD1
clone size: .
J gene: TRBJ2-3
CDR3 length: 16
V gene: TRBV12-3/TRBV12-4
CDR3 DNA: TGTGCCAGCAGAGGACAGGGCTACACTAGCACAGATATGCAGTATTTT
CDR3 protein: CASRGQGYTSTDMQYF

D gene: .
clone size: many
J gene: TRBJ2-7
CDR3 length: 12
V gene: TRBV7-2
CDR3 DNA: TGTGCCAGCAGCTTAGCGGCCTACGAGCAGTACTTC
CDR3 protein: CASSLAAYEQYF

D gene: .
clone size: many
J gene: TRBJ2-5
CDR3 length: 14
V gene: TRBV29-1
CDR3 DNA: TGCAGCGTCCAAAGACAGGTCGGGATAGAGACCCAGTACTTC
CDR3 protein: CSVQRQVGIETQYF

D gene: .
clone size: few
J gene: TRBJ2-1
CDR3 length: 15
V gene: TRBV20-1
CDR3 DNA: TGCAGTGCTCCCCCGCGCAGGGGCGGATACAATGAGCAGTTCTTC
CDR3 protein: CSAPPRRGGYNEQFF

D gene: .
clone size: few
J gene: TRBJ2-5
CDR3 length: 14
V gene: TRBV7-2
CDR3 DNA: TGTGCCAGCAGCTTATCCGGTCTTAAAGAGACCCAGTACTTC
CDR3 protein: CASSLSGLKETQYF

D gene: .
clone size: .
J gene: TRBJ1-1
CDR3 length: 15
V gene: TRBV5-6
CDR3 DNA: TGTGCCAGCAGCCGGGGTGGGGGGAGTAACACTGAAGCTTTCTTT
CDR3 protein: CASSRGGGSNTEAFF

D gene: .
clone size: few
J gene: TRBJ2-5
CDR3 length: 14
V gene: TRBV9
CDR3 DNA: TGTGCCAGCAGCCCGACGGCAGCCCAAGAGACCCAGTACTTC
CDR3 protein: CASSPTAAQETQYF

D gene: .
clone size: .
J gene: TRBJ1-6
CDR3 length: 14
V gene: TRBV12-3/TRBV12-4
CDR3 DNA: TGTGCCAGCAGCCAGGCTGGGTCGGGTTCACCCCTCCACTTT
CDR3 protein: CASSQAGSGSPLHF

D gene: .
clone size: .
J gene: TRBJ2-1
CDR3 length: 15
V gene: TRBV12-3/TRBV12-4
CDR3 DNA: .
CDR3 protein: CASRVAGGAYNEQCF

D gene: .
clone size: .
J gene: TRBJ2-5
CDR3 length: 15
V gene: TRBV12-5
CDR3 DNA: TGTGCTAGTGGTTTGTCCTTACAGTGGGGGGAGACCCAGTACTTC
CDR3 protein: CASGLSLQWGETQYF

D gene: .
clone size: few
J gene: TRBJ2-7
CDR3 length: 13
V gene: TRBV6-2/TRBV6-3
CDR3 DNA: TGTGCCAGCAGTTACTCGATATCGGGCGAGCAGTACTTC
CDR3 protein: CASSYSISGEQYF

D gene: .
clone size: .
J gene: TRBJ2-5
CDR3 length: 15
V gene: TRBV6-5
CDR3 DNA: TGTGCCAGCAGTTACTCGTATGACATTGGGGAGACCCAGTACTTC
CDR3 protein: CASSYSYDIGETQYF